This is a list of T cell receptor beta chains from one sample in a study of blood T cell repertoires in COVID-19. Clones were sequenced by immunoSEQ multiplex PCR, and TCRdb holds only the in-frame ones, with some missing. This sample has under 200,000 clones, with under 85% found just once. The material sequenced was PBMCs or T cells enriched from blood (not recorded which). All receptors derive from a man aged 45-65 years who had recovered from COVID-19. The CDR3 runs from the conserved cysteine through the conserved F or W. Each record gives: V gene, J gene, D gene, CDR3 length, CDR3 protein. The D gene is left open where the match is weak.

TRBV5-1	TRBJ2-2	TRBD2	19	CASSLDPGLALVNTGELFF
TRBV28	TRBJ2-6	NA	15	CASSADSSGANVLTF
TRBV5-5	TRBJ2-3	NA	11	CASSHRDTQYF
TRBV9	TRBJ1-2	NA	14	CASSREQGFYGYTF
TRBV7-9	TRBJ2-7	NA	13	CASSPGGPGEQYF
TRBV12-3/TRBV12-4	TRBJ1-2	NA	8	CDLRGYTF
TRBV15	TRBJ1-3	NA	16	CATSRSGRIIGNTIYF
TRBV3-1/TRBV3-2	TRBJ1-6	TRBD1	17	CASSQQGQGAYNSPLHF
TRBV7-9	TRBJ1-5	NA	15	CASSLGGYSNQPQHF
TRBV7-2	TRBJ1-1	NA	15	CASSLPVQGNTEAFF
TRBV19	TRBJ2-3	TRBD2	16	CASSRSGGVGADTQYF
TRBV25-1	TRBJ2-4	TRBD1	17	CASSERGTGVSKNIQYF
TRBV12-5	TRBJ2-3	TRBD1	14	CASGPGQGGDTQYF
TRBV6-1	TRBJ1-2	NA	13	CASSEAEPYGYTF
TRBV19	TRBJ1-5	NA	15	CASSRRTGGSQPQHF
TRBV29-1	TRBJ1-1	NA	12	CSGRTSNTEAFF
TRBV4-3	TRBJ2-1	NA	17	CASSALLGLLPGNEQFF
TRBV7-2	TRBJ1-3	NA	14	CASTRAGLRNTIYF
TRBV5-6	TRBJ1-1	NA	15	CASSLAGRVGTEAFF
TRBV19	TRBJ2-6	TRBD1	18	CASSRRQGLPTGANVLTF
TRBV28	TRBJ1-5	TRBD1	15	CASSPDRGSNQPQHF
TRBV30	TRBJ1-1	NA	11	CAWTTGLSAFF
TRBV27	TRBJ1-6	TRBD1	14	CATWGPGQGSPLHF
TRBV9	TRBJ2-5	NA	14	CASSVAGHQETQYF
TRBV12-5	TRBJ2-7	TRBD1	14	CASGLGQGSYEQYF
TRBV11-2	TRBJ2-7	TRBD1	13	CASSFQGGGEQYF
TRBV6-1	TRBJ2-5	TRBD1	14	CASSDRGRGETQYF
TRBV29-1	TRBJ2-1	NA	15	CSVVPSLLSYNEQFF
TRBV18	TRBJ2-5	NA	13	CASSLQDQETQYF
TRBV19	TRBJ1-1	NA	17	CASSIDSGHPKSTEAFF
TRBV6-5	TRBJ1-2	TRBD1	14	CASSPHGQGDGYTF
TRBV28	TRBJ1-2	TRBD1	16	CASSFPRTGANYGYTF
TRBV10-3	TRBJ1-1	TRBD1	14	CAISSGTANTEAFF